Listed below are T cell receptor beta chains from one sample, sequenced in a study of coeliac disease. The table came from immunoSEQ multiplex PCR; TCRdb's copy has only in-frame clones and leaves some out. The sample gives 600 to 800 clones, approximately 67% of which show up once; 9.5% to 15% is in the top ten. The sequenced sample was intraepithelial lymphocytes from the gut. These receptors were obtained from a woman aged 25 to 39 with active celiac disease. Both conserved end residues are part of each CDR3. A D gene is named only where the DNA matches it firmly. Clone size is stated in some rows and not others, as once, few, many or a class when expanded.

d_gene,j_gene,abundance,v_gene,CDR3aa,CDR3nt
TRBD1,TRBJ2-1,-,TRBV29-1,CSGGRGLTSWNEQFF,TGCAGCGGGGGCAGGGGGCTTACCTCCTGGAATGAGCAGTTCTTC
-,TRBJ2-1,-,TRBV7-2,CASSLLASYNEQFF,TGTGCCAGCAGCTTACTAGCGTCCTACAATGAGCAGTTCTTC
-,TRBJ1-1,-,TRBV19,CASSVDREEGTEAFF,TGTGCCAGTAGTGTCGACAGAGAGGAGGGCACTGAAGCTTTCTTT
TRBD1,TRBJ1-2,once,TRBV10-3,CAIWDRGFGGYGYTF,TGTGCCATCTGGGACAGGGGTTTTGGCGGCTATGGCTACACCTTC
-,TRBJ1-1,-,TRBV6-5,CASSARQGMNTEAFF,TGTGCCAGCAGTGCACGGCAGGGGATGAACACTGAAGCTTTCTTT
-,TRBJ2-2,-,TRBV7-9,CASSLGGARGPGELFF,TGTGCCAGCAGCTTAGGAGGGGCCAGGGGACCCGGGGAGCTGTTTTTT
-,TRBJ2-1,once,TRBV20-1,CSARRGNEQFF,TGCAGTGCTCGCCGGGGTAATGAGCAGTTCTTC
TRBD2,TRBJ2-1,few,TRBV7-6,CASSTSPGGRLSYNEQFF,TGTGCCAGCAGCACTAGCCCTGGCGGGAGGTTGTCCTACAATGAGCAGTTCTTC
TRBD1,TRBJ1-2,-,TRBV19,CASARDRAGGYTF,TGTGCCAGTGCCCGGGACAGGGCGGGTGGCTACACCTTC
-,TRBJ1-1,few,TRBV19,CASSLSGGATEAFF,TGTGCCAGTAGTCTAAGTGGGGGGGCCACTGAAGCTTTCTTT
-,TRBJ1-6,-,TRBV28,CASSLLRQPFNSPLHF,TGTGCCAGCAGTTTATTGCGACAGCCCTTTAATTCACCCCTCCACTTT
TRBD1,TRBJ1-2,-,TRBV7-9,CASSTQGYDGYTF,TGTGCCAGCAGCACACAGGGGTACGATGGCTACACCTTC
TRBD1,TRBJ2-7,-,TRBV5-1,CASSPRGQETSYEQYF,TGCGCCAGCAGCCCAAGAGGACAGGAGACCTCCTACGAGCAGTACTTC
-,TRBJ2-7,-,TRBV5-5,CASSLEQGPHEQYF,TGTGCCAGCAGCTTGGAACAGGGCCCCCACGAGCAGTACTTC
TRBD2,TRBJ2-3,-,TRBV4-2,CASSQGEGPGAGVRTDTQYF,TGTGCCAGCAGCCAAGGTGAGGGGCCCGGAGCGGGAGTTCGTACAGATACGCAGTATTTT
TRBD2,TRBJ2-3,-,TRBV4-1,CASSQDRGEPGPPGTQYF,TGCGCCAGCAGCCAAGATCGGGGGGAGCCGGGCCCCCCGGGTACGCAGTATTTT
-,TRBJ2-2,-,TRBV6-5,CASNLRGGLTGELFF,TGTGCCAGCAACCTAAGGGGAGGCTTAACCGGGGAGCTGTTTTTT
TRBD1,TRBJ2-3,-,TRBV6-1,CASSRGSSGDTQYF,TGTGCCAGCAGCAGGGGGAGCAGTGGAGATACGCAGTATTTT
TRBD1,TRBJ1-5,-,TRBV27,CASSPPGTGVRPQHF,TGTGCCAGCAGCCCCCCCGGGACAGGGGTTAGACCCCAGCATTTT
-,TRBJ1-1,-,TRBV7-9,CASTAGGLNTEAFF,TGTGCCAGCACCGCCGGGGGGCTGAACACTGAAGCTTTCTTT
TRBD1,TRBJ1-3,-,TRBV6-5,CASSSRTGAAGNTIYF,TGTGCCAGCAGTTCTAGGACAGGGGCGGCTGGAAACACCATATATTTT
-,TRBJ2-2,once,TRBV6-5,CASSFRGGELFF,TGTGCCAGCAGCTTCCGGGGCGGGGAGCTGTTTTTT
-,TRBJ1-1,-,TRBV13,CASGGPDSLEAFF,TGTGCCAGCGGGGGCCCGGACAGCCTTGAAGCTTTCTTT
-,TRBJ2-1,-,TRBV19,CASSIRRIGLATYNEQFF,TGTGCCAGTAGTATACGCCGGATTGGGCTAGCCACCTACAATGAGCAGTTCTTC
TRBD2,TRBJ2-2,once,TRBV30,CAFQLAGATGELFF,TGTGCCTTTCAACTAGCGGGCGCCACCGGGGAGCTGTTTTTT
-,TRBJ1-2,-,TRBV30,CAWRIGGLYGYTF,TGTGCCTGGAGGATTGGAGGATTATATGGCTACACCTTC
-,TRBJ1-4,-,TRBV19,CASSILVRYSNEKLFF,TGTGCCAGTAGTATCCTGGTTCGCTATTCTAATGAAAAACTGTTTTTT
-,TRBJ2-7,-,TRBV30,CAWTLASSYEQYF,TGTGCCTGGACCCTAGCGTCTTCCTACGAGCAGTACTTC
-,TRBJ2-3,-,TRBV18,CASSPPGTRLTDTQYF,TGTGCCAGCTCACCACCGGGGACAAGACTCACAGATACGCAGTATTTT
TRBD2,TRBJ2-3,-,TRBV25-1,CASSEPTSFNTDTQYF,TGTGCCAGCAGTGAACCGACTAGCTTCAACACAGATACGCAGTATTTT
-,TRBJ1-1,-,TRBV7-9,CASSPPFGSATEAFF,TGTGCCAGCAGCCCACCTTTCGGGAGTGCTACTGAAGCTTTCTTT
TRBD1,TRBJ2-7,-,TRBV6-1,CASSDGQGVPYEQYF,TGTGCCAGCAGTGACGGACAGGGCGTCCCCTACGAGCAGTACTTC
-,TRBJ2-1,-,TRBV27,CASSLSSRPHEQFF,TGTGCCAGCAGTTTATCCTCCAGGCCCCATGAGCAGTTCTTC
-,TRBJ1-4,-,TRBV6-5,CASSYSVDSTNEKLFF,TGTGCCAGCAGTTACAGTGTAGACTCAACTAATGAAAAACTGTTTTTT
-,TRBJ1-2,-,TRBV19,CASSVGAAYGYTF,TGTGCCAGTAGTGTGGGGGCAGCTTATGGCTACACCTTC
-,TRBJ2-7,-,TRBV12-5,CASGFSPLTSPYEQYF,TGTGCTAGTGGTTTCTCCCCCCTGACTAGTCCCTACGAGCAGTACTTC
-,TRBJ2-1,few,TRBV19,CASSIGVWQGGGNEQFF,TGTGCCAGTAGTATAGGTGTCTGGCAGGGAGGGGGCAATGAGCAGTTCTTC
-,TRBJ2-4,-,TRBV27,CASSFVGENIQYF,TGTGCCAGCAGTTTTGTGGGAGAAAACATTCAGTACTTC
TRBD2,TRBJ2-1,-,TRBV29-1,CSVSPGAGGPNEQFF,TGCAGCGTTTCCCCGGGGGCGGGGGGGCCTAATGAGCAGTTCTTC
TRBD2,TRBJ2-7,-,TRBV2,CASSGPPAGGGAYEQYF,TGTGCCAGCAGTGGACCCCCGGCTGGCGGGGGGGCGTACGAGCAGTACTTC
-,TRBJ1-6,-,TRBV19,CASSIEGQPRWVPLHF,TGTGCCAGTAGTATAGAGGGCCAGCCACGGTGGGTACCCCTCCACTTT
TRBD1,TRBJ1-5,-,TRBV4-1,CASSQEPDRGKQPQHF,TGCGCCAGCAGCCAAGAGCCGGACAGGGGGAAACAGCCCCAGCATTTT
-,TRBJ1-2,-,TRBV11-2,CASSLGGPGGRVYGYTF,TGTGCCAGCAGCTTAGGAGGTCCGGGGGGCAGGGTGTATGGCTACACCTTC
TRBD1,TRBJ2-7,-,TRBV18,CASSLTGGQGTYEQYF,TGTGCCAGCTCCCTCACTGGGGGACAGGGGACCTACGAGCAGTACTTC
-,TRBJ2-3,few,TRBV5-5,CASSLSGREADTQYF,TGTGCCAGCAGCTTGTCCGGCAGGGAGGCAGATACGCAGTATTTT
-,TRBJ2-5,-,TRBV30,CAWSVGLWGETQYF,TGTGCCTGGAGTGTGGGACTGTGGGGGGAGACCCAGTACTTC
-,TRBJ2-1,few,TRBV19,CASSIWGQGYNEQFF,TGTGCCAGTAGTATTTGGGGGCAGGGTTACAATGAGCAGTTCTTC
-,TRBJ2-7,few,TRBV13,CASSLGDLIYEQYF,TGTGCCAGCAGCTTAGGGGACTTAATCTACGAGCAGTACTTC
-,TRBJ1-2,few,TRBV9,CASSVGGGGYTF,TGTGCCAGCAGCGTGGGGGGGGGAGGCTACACCTTC
TRBD1,TRBJ2-5,-,TRBV10-2,CASSESTGRRGETQYF,TGCGCCAGCAGTGAGTCGACAGGGCGTCGGGGAGAGACCCAGTACTTC
TRBD1,TRBJ2-1,-,TRBV7-7,CASSPGTGNGDEQFF,TGTGCCAGCAGCCCAGGGACAGGGAATGGTGATGAGCAGTTCTTC
-,TRBJ1-2,large,TRBV27,CASSLQGGGYGYTF,TGTGCCAGCAGTTTACAGGGAGGGGGCTATGGCTACACCTTC
-,TRBJ2-3,-,TRBV7-2,CASSILVIALGGDTQYF,TGTGCCAGCAGCATCCTTGTAATAGCCCTAGGAGGAGATACGCAGTATTTT
-,TRBJ2-7,-,TRBV2,CASSPLRGNWLYEQYF,TGTGCCAGCAGTCCACTGAGGGGGAATTGGCTTTACGAGCAGTACTTC